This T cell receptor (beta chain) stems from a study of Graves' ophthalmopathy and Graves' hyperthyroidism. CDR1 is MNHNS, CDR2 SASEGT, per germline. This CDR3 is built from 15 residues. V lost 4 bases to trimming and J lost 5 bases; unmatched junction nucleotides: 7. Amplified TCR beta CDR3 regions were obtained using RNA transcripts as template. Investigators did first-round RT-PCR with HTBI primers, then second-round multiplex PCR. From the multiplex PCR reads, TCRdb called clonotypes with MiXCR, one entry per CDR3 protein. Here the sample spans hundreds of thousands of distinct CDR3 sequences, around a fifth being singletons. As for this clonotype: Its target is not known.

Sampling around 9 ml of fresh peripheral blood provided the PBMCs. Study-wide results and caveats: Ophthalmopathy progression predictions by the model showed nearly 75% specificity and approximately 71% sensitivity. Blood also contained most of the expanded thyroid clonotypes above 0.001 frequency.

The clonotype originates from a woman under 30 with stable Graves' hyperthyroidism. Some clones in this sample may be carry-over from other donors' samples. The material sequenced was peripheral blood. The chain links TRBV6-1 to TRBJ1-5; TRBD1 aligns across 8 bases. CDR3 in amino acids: CASSVQQGVDQPQHF. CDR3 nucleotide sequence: TGTGCCAGCAGTGTGCAACAGGGGGTGGATCAGCCCCAGCATTTT.